Listed below are T cell receptor beta chains from one sample, sequenced in a study of cytomegalovirus exposure and HLA in healthy donors. TCRdb keeps only in-frame clones here, not all; method: immunoSEQ multiplex PCR. The sample includes 130,000 to 150,000 clones, approximately 68% seen only once; the top ten take about 4.7%. Material: PBMCs. These receptors were taken from a man in his fifties or sixties in good health and CMV-seronegative. Each CDR3 is given with its conserved first and last residue. D genes are given only for firm matches. Clone size is not always given. Where it is, it says once, few, many or a class for expanded clones.

abundance: few; d_gene: TRBD2; j_gene: TRBJ2-7; v_gene: TRBV19; CDR3aa: CASSNSREDRREQYF; CDR3nt: TGTGCCAGTAGTAATTCTCGGGAGGATAGGAGAGAGCAGTACTTC
abundance: few; d_gene: -; j_gene: TRBJ2-7; v_gene: TRBV6-5; CDR3aa: CASSLRRGVSYEQYF; CDR3nt: TGTGCCAGCAGCCTCCGGAGGGGAGTCAGCTACGAGCAGTACTTC
abundance: -; d_gene: -; j_gene: TRBJ1-2; v_gene: TRBV6-1; CDR3aa: CASSLQRESYGYTF; CDR3nt: TGTGCCAGCAGTTTACAGAGGGAGTCATATGGCTACACCTTC
abundance: -; d_gene: -; j_gene: TRBJ2-5; v_gene: TRBV7-2; CDR3aa: CASSFQPEGTQYF; CDR3nt: TGTGCCAGCAGCTTTCAGCCCGAGGGGACCCAGTACTTC
abundance: -; d_gene: TRBD2; j_gene: TRBJ2-7; v_gene: TRBV5-1; CDR3aa: CASSLWGGGSTAVNYEQYF; CDR3nt: TGCGCCAGCAGCTTGTGGGGCGGGGGATCGACAGCGGTTAATTACGAGCAGTACTTC
abundance: -; d_gene: TRBD1; j_gene: TRBJ2-3; v_gene: TRBV9; CDR3aa: CASSVEGTVTSTDTQYF; CDR3nt: TGTGCCAGCAGCGTAGAGGGGACAGTTACTAGCACAGATACGCAGTATTTT
abundance: -; d_gene: TRBD1; j_gene: TRBJ1-3; v_gene: TRBV7-9; CDR3aa: CASSFGQGGVGNTIYF; CDR3nt: TGTGCCAGCAGCTTTGGACAGGGCGGCGTTGGAAACACCATATATTTT
abundance: few; d_gene: -; j_gene: TRBJ1-6; v_gene: TRBV5-4; CDR3aa: CASSWTVSSYNSPLHF; CDR3nt: TGTGCCAGCAGCTGGACAGTAAGCTCCTATAATTCACCCCTCCACTTT
abundance: -; d_gene: -; j_gene: TRBJ2-2; v_gene: TRBV9; CDR3aa: CASSVVPNTGELFF; CDR3nt: TGTGCCAGCAGCGTAGTCCCTAACACCGGGGAGCTGTTTTTT
abundance: -; d_gene: -; j_gene: TRBJ2-2; v_gene: TRBV7-7; CDR3aa: CASSSLGTGELFF; CDR3nt: TGTGCTAGCAGCTCTCTAGGCACCGGGGAGCTGTTTTTT
abundance: -; d_gene: TRBD2; j_gene: TRBJ2-1; v_gene: TRBV7-3; CDR3aa: CASSLGRGVDYNEQFF; CDR3nt: TGTGCCAGCAGCTTAGGTCGGGGGGTTGACTACAATGAGCAGTTCTTC
abundance: -; d_gene: TRBD1; j_gene: TRBJ2-5; v_gene: TRBV5-5; CDR3aa: CASSLGQGEQETQYF; CDR3nt: TGTGCCAGCAGCTTGGGGCAGGGGGAACAAGAGACCCAGTACTTC
abundance: once; d_gene: TRBD2; j_gene: TRBJ2-5; v_gene: TRBV7-6; CDR3aa: CASSLASGSMKTQYF; CDR3nt: TGTGCCAGCAGCTTAGCTAGCGGGAGTATGAAGACCCAGTACTTC
abundance: -; d_gene: TRBD2; j_gene: TRBJ2-4; v_gene: TRBV25-1; CDR3aa: CASSDLVVAGADKNIQYF; CDR3nt: TGTGCCAGCAGTGACCTCGTGGTAGCGGGAGCTGACAAAAACATTCAGTACTTC
abundance: -; d_gene: -; j_gene: TRBJ2-2; v_gene: TRBV6-6; CDR3aa: CASIRPQGGTGELFF; CDR3nt: TGTGCCAGCATTAGACCGCAGGGAGGCACCGGGGAGCTGTTTTTT
abundance: -; d_gene: TRBD1; j_gene: TRBJ2-3; v_gene: TRBV19; CDR3aa: CASSPWTGAADTQYF; CDR3nt: TGTGCCAGTAGTCCCTGGACAGGGGCGGCAGATACGCAGTATTTT
abundance: -; d_gene: TRBD1; j_gene: TRBJ2-3; v_gene: TRBV13; CDR3aa: CASGGQGGADTQYF; CDR3nt: TGTGCCTCCGGGGGACAGGGTGGGGCAGATACGCAGTATTTT
abundance: once; d_gene: -; j_gene: TRBJ2-2; v_gene: TRBV6-5; CDR3aa: CASSYGTKDTGELFF; CDR3nt: TGTGCCAGCAGTTACGGGACAAAAGACACCGGGGAGCTGTTTTTT